The 23 T cell receptor beta chains listed next were all sequenced from one sample in a study of identical twins. Using its own MiXCR run on the 5' RACE reads, TCRdb lists one record per CDR3 protein. This sample carries some 320,000 distinct CDR3 sequences, 9% to 15% of them seen once, and the ten largest clones take roughly 7%. The sample also formed part of further work on yellow fever vaccine responses in identical twins.

Sequenced material: CD8+ T cells sorted from blood. These TCRs come from a woman younger than 35 in good health.

This clonotype has only a few counts. This chain uses TRBV11-3 with TRBJ2-1; D gene uncertain. Trimming shortened V by 1 base and J by 8 bases, and 15 bases separated the two germline ends. The CDR3 length is 15 residues. Looked up from germline, CDR1 is SGHNT and CDR2 is YENEEA. DNA of the CDR3: TGTGCCAGCAGCTTAGTCCCCACTATTAGACATGAGCAGTTCTTC. Translating it yields CASSLVPTIRHEQFF.

The chain combines TRBV25-1 with TRBJ2-7; D is unresolved. Trimming removed 3 bases from V and 4 bases from J, with 7 bases in between. The CDR3 contains 12 residues. CDR1 and CDR2 from the germline V gene are MGHDK and SYGVNS. Here the CDR3 DNA reads TGTGCCAGCAGTGATCTGAGTTACGAGCAGTACTTC. This encodes CASSDLSYEQYF.

The rearrangement uses TRBV20-1 and TRBJ2-5; no clear D gene. The V end was cut by 1 base, the J end by 0 bases, with 12 bases between. In germline, CDR1 is DFQATT, CDR2 SNEGSKA (reference sequence). The CDR3 covers 15 residues. CDR3 amino acids: CSARAAPVYQETQYF. The CDR3 DNA is TGCAGTGCTAGAGCGGCACCCGTGTACCAAGAGACCCAGTACTTC.

This clonotype was seen more than once but under ten times. The J gene is TRBJ1-1, the V gene TRBV5-1; D unresolved. The germline V gene encodes CDR1 SGHRS and CDR2 YFSETQ. This CDR3 spans 10 amino acids. Trimming stripped 5 bases from V and 9 bases from J, with 8 bases between. The CDR3 spells CASRSPQAFF. The CDR3 nucleotides read TGCGCCAGCAGGTCCCCCCAAGCTTTCTTT.

The J gene is TRBJ2-2, the V gene TRBV3-1, with TRBD1 identical over 9 bases. The ends lost 8 bases at V and 6 bases at J; junction bases unmatched: 10. The CDR3 is 15 amino acids. The germline V gene encodes CDR1 LGHDT and CDR2 YNNKEL (reference sequence). CDR3 DNA sequence: TGTGCCAGCGGGTTCCACAGGGGGCCGGCCGGGGAGCTGTTTTTT. It is translated as CASGFHRGPAGELFF.

This clonotype was observed a few times. The genes are TRBV2 and TRBJ2-2; TRBD1 or TRBD2 may be the D gene (5 bases each). The CDR3 contains 16 residues. Trimming removed 3 bases from V and 7 bases from J, with 18 bases in between. Germline CDR1 reads SNHLY; CDR2 reads FYNNEI. CDR3 sequence: CASSEVTRRDGGELFF. In DNA, the CDR3 is TGTGCCAGCAGTGAGGTGACTCGCAGGGACGGCGGGGAGCTGTTTTTT.

In this sample, this clonotype turned up a few times. In DNA form, the CDR3 reads TGCAGCGTTGAGGATGGGGGACAGCAAAACACTGAAGCTTTCTTT. It yields the protein CSVEDGGQQNTEAFF. V gene TRBV29-1 combines with J gene TRBJ1-1; 7 bases align to TRBD1. Germline V gene data show CDR1 as SQVTM and CDR2 as ANQGSEA. With 3 bases clipped from V and 2 bases from J, the junction kept 9 bases outside the gene matches. The CDR3 contains 15 residues.

This clonotype has a handful of counts. The genes are TRBV6-5 and TRBJ1-2, with 9 bases matching TRBD1. The V gene end was trimmed by 4 bases and the J gene end by 9 bases; junction bases not matched to a gene: 18. The CDR3 spans 17 residues. CDR1 is MNHEY, CDR2 SVGAGI, per germline. CDR3 amino acids: CASSSINEHRDRDSYTF. Here the CDR3 DNA reads TGTGCCAGCAGTTCCATAAATGAGCACCGGGACAGGGACAGCTACACCTTC.

The chain is built from TRBV3-1 and TRBJ2-5; 8 positions match TRBD2. CDR1 and CDR2 from the germline V gene are LGHDT and YNNKEL (reference sequence). Trimming took 1 base from V and 4 from J; bases not matched to a gene: 5. The CDR3 extends over 15 amino acids. Written as DNA, the CDR3 is TGTGCCAGCAGCCAAGCCCGGGGGGGCCGAGAGACCCAGTACTTC. The encoded protein is CASSQARGGRETQYF.

This clonotype was counted only a few times. The chain employs TRBV3-1 and TRBJ2-7, with no clear D. Germline values: CDR1 LGHDT, CDR2 YNNKEL (reference sequence). The CDR3 loop spans 13 amino acids. The ends were cut back, 0 bases at V and 3 bases at J, with 6 bases in the middle. CDR3 in DNA: TGTGCCAGCAGCCAAGAGGGTGGCTACGAGCAGTACTTC. It translates to CASSQEGGYEQYF.

Turning to this clonotype: A single base separates this from a much larger clone, so it may be a read error. V gene TRBV7-9 combines with J gene TRBJ2-3, with 8 bases aligning to TRBD1. The germline CDR1 and CDR2 sequences are SEHNR and FQNEAQ (reference sequence). The CDR3 spans 15 residues. J gave up 0 bases and V 5 bases, and 4 bases lay outside the gene matches. DNA of the CDR3: TGTGCCAGCAGCCCAAGGACAGGGAGCACAGATACGCAGTATTTT. Translated: CASSPRTGSTDTQYF.

This clonotype appeared a few times. The chain is built from TRBV11-1 and TRBJ1-1, with 9 bases lining up with TRBD1. This CDR3 spans 18 amino acids. The V gene's germline CDR1 is SGHAT and CDR2 FQDESV (reference sequence). After removal of 2 bases from V and 3 bases from J, the junction contained 13 bases not matched to a gene. For the CDR3, the DNA is TGTGCCAGCAGCTTATGGGGACAGGGTCTAAGGGCGGACACTGAAGCTTTCTTT. Its protein product is CASSLWGQGLRADTEAFF.

The chain couples TRBV27 to TRBJ2-1, with a weak D call TRBD2 (6 bases). The V gene lost 8 bases and the J gene lost 6 bases, with 17 bases spanning the gap. The CDR3 consists of 14 residues. Germline V gives CDR1 MNHEY, CDR2 SMNVEV (reference sequence). CDR3 coding DNA: TGTGCCAGCCGAATGAGCGGGCAACCCAATGAGCAGTTCTTC. Amino acid sequence: CASRMSGQPNEQFF.

This clonotype showed up just a few times. This chain uses TRBV27 with TRBJ2-5, with 10 bases fitting TRBD1. This CDR3 has 16 amino acids. The V segment lost 5 bases and the J segment 4 bases; nucleotides outside the gene matches: 10. Germline CDR1 MNHEY, CDR2 SMNVEV (reference sequence). The CDR3 is CASSNLDRGLRETQYF. The CDR3 DNA follows: TGTGCCAGCAGTAATCTCGACAGGGGGCTGAGAGAGACCCAGTACTTC.

This clonotype came up a few times. The V call is TRBV20-1, the J call TRBJ2-3; perhaps D is TRBD1 or TRBD2 (5 bases each). The ends were cut back, 5 bases at V and 0 bases at J, with 9 bases in the middle. The CDR3 has 13 amino acids. Germline-derived CDR1 and CDR2 are DFQATT and SNEGSKA (reference sequence). CDR3 protein: CSAVGASTDTQYF. DNA for the CDR3: TGCAGTGCTGTCGGGGCCAGCACAGATACGCAGTATTTT.

This clonotype was observed a few times. The CDR3 sequence: CASSGLAGESTDTQYF. CDR3 DNA sequence: TGTGCCAGCAGTGGACTAGCGGGGGAGAGCACAGATACGCAGTATTTT. The chain uses TRBV7-9 and TRBJ2-3, with 13 bases that match TRBD2. CDR1 and CDR2 from the germline V gene are SEHNR and FQNEAQ (reference sequence). Trimming cost V 6 bases and J 0 bases; bases outside gene matches: 3. The CDR3 is made up of 16 amino acids.

This clonotype was counted ten times or more. V and J are TRBV15 and TRBJ2-7, with D possibly matching TRBD2 (6 bases). The CDR3 runs to 15 residues. From germline, CDR1 is LNHNV and CDR2 YYDKDF (reference sequence). V lost 0 bases and J 6 bases, leaving 15 bases between the germline ends. CDR3 amino acids: CATSRDLGEAGEQYV. In DNA, the CDR3 is TGTGCCACCAGCAGAGATCTAGGGGAGGCGGGCGAGCAGTACGTC.

The chain recombines TRBV19 with TRBJ1-1; D call uncertain. Germline-derived CDR1 and CDR2 are LNHDA and SQIVND (reference sequence). The CDR3 is made up of 13 amino acids. V lost 1 base and J lost 3, with 6 bases in between. CDR3 DNA sequence: TGTGCCAGTAGTATAGGGTCCTACACTGAAGCTTTCTTT. The encoded protein is CASSIGSYTEAFF.

There are a few counts of this clonotype. The chain couples TRBV28 to TRBJ2-7; D may be TRBD1 (6 bases). CDR3 length equals 17 residues. The V end lost 4 bases, the J end lost 6 bases, and 25 bases lay between the germline ends. CDR1 MDHEN and CDR2 SYDVKM come from the germline V gene. CDR3 bases: TGTGCCAGCAGTTCCGGAAGGGGGTGGGGGACCATCCGCGAGCAGTACGTC. As protein: CASSSGRGWGTIREQYV.

This clonotype was counted ten times or more. This chain uses TRBV4-1 with TRBJ1-6; D gene ambiguous. Germline CDR1 reads MGHRA; CDR2 reads YSYEKL. V gave up 0 bases and J gave up 8 bases, with 5 bases separating them. This CDR3 region has 13 residues. The CDR3 is CASSQDQDSPLHF. The DNA of the CDR3 is TGCGCCAGCAGCCAAGACCAGGATTCACCCCTCCACTTT.

This clonotype has a handful of counts. This chain links TRBV29-1 with TRBJ2-1, with 11 bases aligning to TRBD2. The CDR3 is 15 residues long. Per germline, CDR1 SQVTM and CDR2 ANQGSEA. J lost 0 bases, V lost 4 bases, and 2 bases had no gene match. The CDR3 loop is CSVVGLAGSYNEQFF. CDR3 nucleotide sequence: TGCAGCGTTGTCGGACTAGCGGGCTCCTACAATGAGCAGTTCTTC.

This clonotype was counted only a few times. The chain links TRBV9 to TRBJ1-2; a possible D gene is TRBD1 (6 bases). Germline V gives CDR1 SGDLS, CDR2 YYNGEE. The CDR3 totals 14 residues. The V end was cut by 4 bases, the J end by 2 bases, with 12 bases between. The CDR3 here is CASSKRQANYGYTF. As DNA, the CDR3 is TGTGCCAGCAGCAAGCGACAGGCCAACTATGGCTACACCTTC.

This clonotype came up a few times. The chain uses TRBV6-1 and TRBJ2-1; 7 positions match TRBD2. With V trimmed by 8 bases and J by 2 bases, 6 bases remained unmatched. The CDR3 is made up of 14 amino acids. The germline gives CDR1 MNHNS, CDR2 SASEGT. Written as DNA, the CDR3 is TGTGCCAGCTTGACTAGCCGAACCTACAATGAGCAGTTCTTC. Translation gives CASLTSRTYNEQFF.